This T cell receptor beta chain came from a study of beta chain features in type 1 diabetes. Across the study: Examined across all samples were roughly 100 million sorted cells. Study conclusions and caveats: Moderately but significantly shorter TCRB CDR3s were found in Type 1 diabetes patients in all four CD4+ subsets.

The sample holds many counts of this clone. Its specificity is unknown. Every bit of the isolated RNA underwent reverse transcription, so sequencing read expressed TCRB transcripts. Sequencing used immunoSEQ multiplex PCR; TCRdb keeps in-frame clones, though not all of them. The table has more than 95,000 clones, roughly a sixth seen once. CD4+ naive, central memory, regulatory and stem cell-like memory subsets were isolated by sorting on CD45RO/CCR7/CD25/CD127/CD95/CD27. The authors obtained over 95% purity in all sorted populations. The source of this sequence is a young man with type 1 diabetes. The sample comprised central memory CD4+ T cells from blood.

The CDR3 DNA reads as TGCAGCGTTGCTCGGCACCGTGGGGCTGAAGCTTTCTTT. Amino acids: CSVARHRGAEAFF. The chain carries TRBV29-1 and TRBJ1-1; D remains unclear. Germline V gene sequence: CDR1 SQVTM, CDR2 ANQGSEA. The V gene lost 4 bases and the J gene lost 6 bases, with 15 bases spanning the gap. The CDR3 runs 13 residues.